The present entry profiles one T cell receptor (beta chain) with its context. Its antigen is unknown. With 4 bases clipped from V and 0 bases from J, the junction kept 7 bases outside the gene matches. Germline-derived CDR1 and CDR2 are LNHDA and SQIVND (reference sequence). The CDR3 covers 16 residues. The sample is drawn from a study of cytomegalovirus exposure and HLA in healthy donors. Use of 60 Vbeta and 13 Jbeta primers characterized the PCR. Sequencing was performed with immunoSEQ multiplex PCR; in TCRdb, only in-frame clones are kept and a portion is missing. Its clone listing holds about 120,000 clones. Findings and caveats of the study: A later analysis revealed that TCR association rates differed between HLA loci, peaking at DRB1 and bottoming out at HLA-C. A later analysis reportedly found that, within productive TCRs, an Asian-associated ancestry cluster had fewer N-insertions than the mean observed across the approximately 660 donors. Cytomegalovirus association was listed for 164 TCR beta chains.

The chain has TRBV19 and TRBJ1-1; 8 bases match TRBD1. Source material: PBMCs. This sequence originates from a man aged 18 to 29 in good health and CMV-seronegative. In nucleotides, the CDR3 is TGTGCCAGTAGTACCGGACAGGGCTTGATGAACACTGAAGCTTTCTTT. Translated: CASSTGQGLMNTEAFF.